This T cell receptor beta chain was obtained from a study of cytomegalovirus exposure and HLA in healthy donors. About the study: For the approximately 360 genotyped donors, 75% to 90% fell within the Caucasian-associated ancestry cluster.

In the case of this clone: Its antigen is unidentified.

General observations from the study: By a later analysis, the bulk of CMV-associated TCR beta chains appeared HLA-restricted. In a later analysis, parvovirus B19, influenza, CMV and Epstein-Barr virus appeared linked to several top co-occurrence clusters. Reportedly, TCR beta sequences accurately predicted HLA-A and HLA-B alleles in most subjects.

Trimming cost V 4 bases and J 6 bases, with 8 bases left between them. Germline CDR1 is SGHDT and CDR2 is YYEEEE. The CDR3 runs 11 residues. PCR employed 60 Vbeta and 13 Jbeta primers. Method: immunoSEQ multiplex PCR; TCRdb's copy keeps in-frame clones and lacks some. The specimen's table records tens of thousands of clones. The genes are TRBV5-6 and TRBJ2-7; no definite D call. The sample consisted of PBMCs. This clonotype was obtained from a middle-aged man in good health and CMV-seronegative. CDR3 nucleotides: TGTGCCAGCAGCCGCCGCGGCGAGCAGTACTTC. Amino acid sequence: CASSRRGEQYF.